Listed here are 4 T cell receptor beta chains from one sample, sequenced in a study of cytomegalovirus exposure and HLA in healthy donors. The PCR used 60 Vbeta and 13 Jbeta primers. Sequencing was performed with immunoSEQ multiplex PCR; in TCRdb, only in-frame clones are kept and a portion is missing. Its clone listing holds 60,000 to 70,000 clones. Material: PBMCs. Every receptor here comes from a boy aged 5-17 years in good health and CMV-seronegative.

The chain joins TRBV2 to TRBJ1-6; 8 bases line up with TRBD1. Germline assignment: CDR1 SNHLY and CDR2 FYNNEI. The V gene end was trimmed by 0 bases and the J gene end by 5 bases; junction bases not matched to a gene: 15. CDR3 length: 20 amino acids. CDR3 bases: TGTGCCAGCAGTGAAGCGCTTTTCAGGGGGCGCGGTAGCGATAATTCACCCCTCCACTTT. Its protein is CASSEALFRGRGSDNSPLHF.

The rearrangement joins TRBV7-6 to TRBJ2-1; 12 bases are a match to TRBD2. Trimming cost V 5 bases and J 4 bases; bases outside gene matches: 12. This CDR3 is 18 amino acids long. The germline V gene encodes CDR1 SGHVS and CDR2 FNYEAQ. The CDR3 loop reads CASSHKILAGGAYNEQFF. The CDR3 nucleotides are TGTGCCAGCAGCCACAAAATTCTAGCGGGGGGGGCATACAATGAGCAGTTCTTC.

V and J are TRBV5-1 and TRBJ2-7, with 7 bases aligning to TRBD2. The V gene's germline CDR1 is SGHRS and CDR2 YFSETQ. V shed 4 bases, J shed 6 bases, and the junction held 10 bases outside the gene matches. The CDR3 loop spans 14 amino acids. DNA of the CDR3: TGCGCCAGCAGCCTCTATCGGGGGGTTGGCGAGCAGTACTTC. It yields the protein CASSLYRGVGEQYF.

As concerns this clone: Other DNA sequences from this sample encode an identical CDR3 as well. The genes are TRBV19 and TRBJ1-5; possibly TRBD1 for D (5 bases). V lost 5 bases and J lost 2, with 19 bases in between. Per germline, CDR1 LNHDA and CDR2 SQIVND (reference sequence). The CDR3 contains 17 residues. CDR3 sequence: CASSAGSGGWGNQPQHF. The DNA of the CDR3 is TGTGCCAGTAGTGCGGGATCGGGGGGATGGGGCAATCAGCCCCAGCATTTT. Based on the CDR3 plus reference TRBV19 and TRBJ1-5, the full variable domain is DGGITQSPKYLFRKEGQNVTLSCEQNLNHDAMYWYRQDPGQGLRLIYYSQIVNDFQKGDIAEGYSVSREKKESFPLTVTSAQKNPTAFYLCASSAGSGGWGNQPQHFGDGTRLSIL.